Shown below are 3 T cell receptor beta chains from a single sample sequenced in a study of T cells in Graves' hyperthyroidism and ophthalmopathy. Using RNA transcripts as the source, TCR beta CDR3 regions were amplified. First-round RT-PCR of the TCR CDR3 relied on the HTBI primer set. One entry per CDR3 protein results from TCRdb running MiXCR on the multiplex PCR reads. This table holds 480,000 or so distinct CDR3 sequences, over 13% found once. Sequenced input: blood. These TCRs come from a woman aged 18-35 years with Graves' hyperthyroidism.

In the case of this clonotype: A much larger clone sits a single nucleotide away, making a read error possible. The CDR3 DNA reads TGTGCCAGCAGTTTGGGGCAGCCCTATGGCTACACCTTC. Translated, it gives CASSLGQPYGYTF. V usage is TRBV12-3 or TRBV12-4 and J usage is TRBJ1-2; D is possibly TRBD1 (5 bases). Trimming cost V 3 bases and J 4 bases, with 9 bases left between them. This CDR3 is 13 amino acids long.

This clonotype was recorded at least ten times. V usage is TRBV20-1 and J usage is TRBJ2-7; 10 positions match TRBD1. With 3 bases clipped from V and 1 base from J, the junction kept 9 bases outside the gene matches. The CDR3 runs 16 residues. Germline V gene sequence: CDR1 DFQATT, CDR2 SNEGSKA (reference sequence). The CDR3 protein is CSARRPGTGVSYEQYF. The CDR3 DNA sequence: TGCAGTGCTAGGCGTCCCGGGACAGGGGTTTCCTACGAGCAGTACTTC.

There are a few counts of this clonotype. A much larger clone differs by one base, so this may be a read error. The chain couples TRBV6-1 to TRBJ1-2, with D possibly being TRBD1 (5 bases). Germline V CDR1 and CDR2: MNHNS, SASEGT. There are 12 residues in the CDR3. V lost 6 bases and J 3 bases, leaving 8 bases between the germline ends. The CDR3 DNA follows: TGTGCCAGCAGGGGGCCAGACTATGGCTACACCTTC. This gives the protein CASRGPDYGYTF.